Here is one TCR beta chain with its context. Its antigen is currently unknown. These data originate in a study of cytomegalovirus exposure and HLA in healthy donors. Study observations and caveats: The authors confirmed in vitro that a few CMV-associated chains were specific for CMV antigens. Prior analysis indicated that the majority of TCR beta V segments exhibited productivity approximately 87% or approximately 30% of the time. An analysis that was carried out later associated about 17,000 TCR beta sequences with HLA alleles at 0.05 false discovery rate. In a later analysis, DRB1 alleles had the most associated TCRs; HLA-C alleles the fewest.

The PCR made use of 60 Vbeta and 13 Jbeta primers. Assay used: immunoSEQ multiplex PCR; TCRdb lists only in-frame clones, some missing. The sample has about 180,000 clones, around 82% seen once. This CDR3 has 19 amino acids. V dropped 0 bases and J dropped 4; count of bases not matched to a gene: 11. From germline, CDR1 is SGHRS and CDR2 YFSETQ. Sample: PBMCs. The clonotype comes from a man aged 55 to 69 in good health and CMV-seronegative. V usage is TRBV5-1 and J usage is TRBJ2-1; 12 bases are a match to TRBD2. This CDR3 is CASSLGLAGGGGFYNEQFF. DNA of the CDR3: TGCGCCAGCAGCTTGGGCCTAGCGGGGGGGGGAGGGTTTTACAATGAGCAGTTCTTC.